These T cell receptor beta chains were read from a single sample in a study of T-cell memory formation after mild COVID-19. Via MiXCR, TCRdb re-called the 5' RACE reads, giving one row per CDR3 protein. The table lists 450,000 or so distinct CDR3 sequences, approximately 23% of them singletons. Sequencing used PBMCs or a T cell subset sorted from them (not recorded which). The receptors originated from an adult woman who had mild COVID-19 (a few samples of this study predate the infection). Cell type and time point are not known. Each CDR3 is given with its conserved first and last residue. The D gene is left open where the match is weak. For some rows the clone size is stated as once, few or many, or as a class when expanded; others skip it.

j_call,v_call,d_call,clone_size,cdr3_aa,cdr3_nt
TRBJ2-2,TRBV12-3/TRBV12-4,TRBD1,-,CASSFLGRGRTAVWELFF,TGTGCCAGCAGTTTTTTGGGCAGGGGGCGTACGGCGGTTTGGGAGCTGTTTTTT
TRBJ2-3,TRBV5-1,-,few,CASSLSGGPSDTQYF,TGCGCCAGCAGCTTGAGTGGGGGGCCATCAGATACGCAGTATTTT
TRBJ1-1,TRBV10-2,TRBD1,-,CASSDSGTGMNTEAFF,TGCGCCAGCAGTGATTCGGGGACAGGGATGAACACTGAAGCTTTCTTT
TRBJ2-1,TRBV2,TRBD2,-,CASSEPTSGKYNEQFF,TGTGCCAGCAGTGAACCGACTAGCGGGAAATACAATGAGCAGTTCTTC
TRBJ2-1,TRBV12-3/TRBV12-4,-,few,CASSRINNEQFF,TGTGCCAGCAGCCGGATCAACAATGAGCAGTTCTTC
TRBJ1-6,TRBV7-9,-,-,CASSRPESYNSPLHF,TGTGCCAGCAGCCGCCCAGAGTCTTATAATTCACCCCTCCACTTT
TRBJ2-3,TRBV14,-,-,CASSPLSARDTQYF,TGTGCCAGCAGCCCCCTTAGCGCCCGGGATACGCAGTATTTT
TRBJ1-1,TRBV7-3,-,few,CASSLTGGKNTEAFF,TGTGCCAGCAGCTTAACGGGGGGGAAGAACACTGAAGCTTTCTTT
TRBJ2-5,TRBV2,TRBD2,-,CASRALAGQETQYF,TGTGCCAGCAGAGCCCTAGCGGGCCAAGAGACCCAGTACTTC
TRBJ2-7,TRBV20-1,-,-,CSARAPTYEQYF,TGCAGTGCTAGGGCCCCTACGTACGAGCAGTACTTC
TRBJ2-1,TRBV24-1,TRBD2,few,CATSRTSADNEQFF,TGTGCCACCTCCCGGACTAGCGCCGACAATGAGCAGTTCTTC
TRBJ1-5,TRBV5-1,-,-,CASSWSSGADQPQHF,TGCGCCAGCAGCTGGAGTAGTGGCGCGGATCAGCCCCAGCATTTT
TRBJ2-3,TRBV6-5,-,-,CASLSGTTDTQYF,TGTGCCAGCCTAAGCGGTACCACAGATACGCAGTATTTT
TRBJ2-1,TRBV12-3/TRBV12-4,-,-,CASSHQAGSSYNEQFF,TGTGCCAGCAGTCACCAGGCGGGGAGCTCCTACAATGAGCAGTTCTTC
TRBJ2-1,TRBV6-5,TRBD1,few,CASSKRDSLDEQFF,TGTGCCAGCAGTAAACGGGACAGTTTGGATGAGCAGTTCTTC
TRBJ2-3,TRBV7-3,-,few,CASKNVGADTQYF,TGTGCCAGCAAAAATGTAGGGGCAGATACGCAGTATTTT
TRBJ2-2,TRBV6-5,TRBD1,few,CASSLTGEIAGELFF,TGTGCCAGCAGCCTGACAGGGGAAATCGCCGGGGAGCTGTTTTTT
TRBJ1-2,TRBV7-9,TRBD1,-,CASSLAQGVYYGYTF,TGTGCCAGCAGCTTAGCACAGGGGGTGTACTATGGCTACACCTTC
TRBJ2-5,TRBV3-1,TRBD1,few,CASIRTGDRRETQYF,TGTGCCAGCATCCGGACAGGGGATCGAAGGGAGACCCAGTACTTC
TRBJ2-3,TRBV24-1,-,-,CATSDFPRPDTQYF,TGTGCCACCAGTGATTTCCCGAGACCGGATACGCAGTATTTT
TRBJ2-7,TRBV5-1,TRBD2,-,CASSSGLLAGPPYEQYF,TGCGCCAGCAGTTCGGGCTTACTAGCGGGCCCTCCCTACGAGCAGTACTTC
TRBJ1-4,TRBV4-1,TRBD1,-,CASSARDRGTNEKLFF,TGCGCCAGCAGCGCCCGGGACAGGGGAACTAATGAAAAACTGTTTTTT
TRBJ2-7,TRBV30,-,few,CAWSVLVSEQYF,TGTGCCTGGAGTGTATTGGTTAGTGAGCAGTACTTC
TRBJ1-4,TRBV7-2,-,-,CASSPHGIMARQLFF,TGTGCCAGCAGCCCCCACGGGATTATGGCGAGGCAACTGTTTTTT
TRBJ1-4,TRBV7-7,-,few,CASSLGKGTNEKLFF,TGTGCTAGCAGCTTAGGAAAGGGGACTAATGAAAAACTGTTTTTT
TRBJ1-1,TRBV7-9,-,few,CASSSQQALNTEAFF,TGTGCCAGCAGCTCTCAACAGGCCCTGAACACTGAAGCTTTCTTT
TRBJ2-1,TRBV24-1,TRBD2,-,CATSDLTSVYEQFF,TGTGCCACCAGTGATTTGACTAGCGTTTATGAGCAGTTCTTC
TRBJ2-5,TRBV7-2,-,many,CASSLATGYQETQYF,TGTGCCAGCAGCTTAGCTACAGGCTACCAAGAGACCCAGTACTTC
TRBJ2-1,TRBV4-1,-,-,CASSPRTASYNEQFF,TGCGCCAGCAGCCCACGGACAGCCTCCTACAATGAGCAGTTCTTC
TRBJ1-2,TRBV6-4,-,-,CASKDPAGYGYTF,TGTGCCAGCAAGGACCCGGCGGGTTATGGCTACACCTTC
TRBJ2-3,TRBV29-1,-,-,CSVGQTRASDTQYF,TGCAGCGTGGGACAGACTAGGGCATCAGATACGCAGTATTTT
TRBJ1-3,TRBV10-3,-,many,CAISEKGSGNTIYF,TGTGCCATCAGTGAGAAGGGCTCTGGAAACACCATATATTTT
TRBJ1-4,TRBV7-8,-,few,CASSFGQLREKLFF,TGTGCCAGCAGCTTCGGACAGTTGAGGGAAAAACTGTTTTTT
TRBJ2-1,TRBV11-2,-,-,CASSVEFSQHEQFF,TGTGCCAGCAGCGTCGAATTCTCGCAGCATGAGCAGTTCTTC
TRBJ2-3,TRBV20-1,-,few,CSAIVGRDITDTQYF,TGCAGTGCTATCGTCGGCCGGGACATCACAGATACGCAGTATTTT
TRBJ2-6,TRBV4-3,-,few,CASSQAAGASSGANVLTF,TGCGCCAGCTCCCAGGCTGCAGGCGCAAGCTCTGGGGCCAACGTCCTGACTTTC
TRBJ2-7,TRBV4-1,-,few,CASSVRYRDWGQYF,TGCGCCAGCAGCGTAAGATATAGAGATTGGGGGCAGTACTTC
TRBJ2-7,TRBV20-1,TRBD2,few,CSARGSGTVYEQYF,TGCAGTGCTAGGGGTAGCGGGACCGTTTACGAGCAGTACTTC
TRBJ1-1,TRBV18,-,-,CASSTTGQRGGENTEAFF,TGTGCCAGCTCTACGACAGGCCAGCGTGGGGGAGAGAACACTGAAGCTTTCTTT
TRBJ2-3,TRBV5-1,-,few,CASNWGTDTQYF,TGCGCCAGCAATTGGGGCACAGATACGCAGTATTTT
TRBJ2-1,TRBV15,TRBD2,-,CATSGGTSGYNEQFF,TGTGCCACCAGCGGAGGGACTAGCGGTTACAATGAGCAGTTCTTC
TRBJ1-5,TRBV6-4,-,-,CASSDSAGGSRAGQPQHF,TGTGCCAGCAGTGACTCTGCCGGTGGGAGCAGGGCTGGTCAGCCCCAGCATTTT
TRBJ2-7,TRBV20-1,-,-,CSASKRFLATGYEQYF,TGCAGTGCTAGTAAGCGATTTCTAGCCACCGGCTACGAGCAGTACTTC
TRBJ2-1,TRBV20-1,-,few,CSAQTSSEQFF,TGCAGTGCCCAAACTAGCAGCGAGCAGTTCTTC
TRBJ1-2,TRBV29-1,-,few,CSASGMFDGYTF,TGCAGCGCCTCCGGGATGTTCGATGGCTACACCTTC
TRBJ1-3,TRBV6-6,TRBD1,-,CASSLRGGSGDRGSGNTIYF,TGTGCCAGCAGTCTCCGGGGGGGGTCCGGGGACAGAGGCTCTGGAAACACCATATATTTT
TRBJ2-1,TRBV5-1,TRBD2,few,CASSLAGLAEISYNEQFF,TGCGCCAGCAGCTTGGCGGGACTAGCGGAGATCTCCTACAATGAGCAGTTCTTC
TRBJ1-2,TRBV7-9,-,-,CASSYKPGQAYGYTF,TGTGCCAGCAGCTACAAGCCGGGACAAGCTTATGGCTACACCTTC
TRBJ2-7,TRBV30,-,few,CACGQLTYEQYF,TGTGCCTGCGGACAGCTAACCTACGAGCAGTACTTC
TRBJ1-6,TRBV12-3/TRBV12-4,-,-,CASSLGGANYNSPLHF,TGTGCCAGCAGTTTAGGGGGGGCTAACTATAATTCACCCCTCCACTTT
TRBJ1-2,TRBV12-3/TRBV12-4,-,-,CASSQLRDFYGYTF,TGTGCCAGCAGTCAATTACGGGACTTCTATGGCTACACCTTC
TRBJ2-7,TRBV12-3/TRBV12-4,-,-,CASSFQGLEQYF,TGTGCCAGCAGTTTTCAGGGGCTCGAGCAGTACTTC
TRBJ2-5,TRBV18,-,few,CASSPIRAETQYF,TGTGCCAGCTCACCAATAAGGGCCGAGACCCAGTACTTC
TRBJ2-2,TRBV5-8,-,-,CASHPSRGAGELFF,TGTGCCAGCCATCCTAGCAGAGGGGCCGGGGAGCTGTTTTTT